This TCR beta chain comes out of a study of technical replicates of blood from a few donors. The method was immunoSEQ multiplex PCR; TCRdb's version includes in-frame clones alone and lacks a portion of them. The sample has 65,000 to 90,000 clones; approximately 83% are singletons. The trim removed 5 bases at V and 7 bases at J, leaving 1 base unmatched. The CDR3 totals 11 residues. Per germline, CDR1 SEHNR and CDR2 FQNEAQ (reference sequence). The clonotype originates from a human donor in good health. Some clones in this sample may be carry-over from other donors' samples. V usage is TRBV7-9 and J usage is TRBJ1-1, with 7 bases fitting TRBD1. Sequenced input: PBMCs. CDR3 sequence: CASSRQGEAFF. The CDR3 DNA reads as TGTGCCAGCAGCCGACAGGGTGAAGCTTTCTTT.